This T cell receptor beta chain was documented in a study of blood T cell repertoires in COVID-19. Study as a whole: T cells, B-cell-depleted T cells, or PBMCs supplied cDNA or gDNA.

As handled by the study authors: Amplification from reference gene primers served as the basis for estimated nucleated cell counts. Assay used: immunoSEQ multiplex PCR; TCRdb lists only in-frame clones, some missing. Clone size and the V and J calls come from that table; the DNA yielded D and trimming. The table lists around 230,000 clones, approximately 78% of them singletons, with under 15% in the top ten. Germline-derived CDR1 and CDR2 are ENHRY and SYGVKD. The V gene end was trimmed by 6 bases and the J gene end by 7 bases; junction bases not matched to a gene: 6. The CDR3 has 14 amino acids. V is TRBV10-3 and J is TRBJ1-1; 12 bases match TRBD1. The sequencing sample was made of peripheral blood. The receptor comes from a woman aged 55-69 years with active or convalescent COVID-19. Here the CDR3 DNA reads TGTGCCATCAGCGGGACAGGGGGCTCAAATGAAGCTTTCTTT. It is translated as CAISGTGGSNEAFF.